This TCR beta chain originates from a study of early T cells in non-severe SARS-CoV-2 infection. Study results and limitations: VDJdb matching skewed toward anti-spike CD8 responses, missing private and CD4 specificities.

Each CDR3 protein is one row after TCRdb ran MiXCR on the 5' RACE reads. In the table there are more than 85,000 distinct CDR3 sequences, over 15% of which are singletons. Germline assignment: CDR1 KGHSH and CDR2 LQKENI. CDR3 length equals 15 residues. The trim removed 4 bases at V and 4 bases at J, leaving 9 bases unmatched. This clonotype has a handful of counts. Its antigen is still unknown. The source is an adult who was a healthcare worker with PCR-confirmed SARS-CoV-2 infection or an uninfected control (not recorded which). The chain uses TRBV18 and TRBJ2-7; 8 bases match TRBD2. The sample consisted of whole blood, taken at baseline. The DNA of the CDR3 is TGTGCCAGCTCACGTGGACTAGCCCAATCATACGAGCAGTACTTC. It codes for CASSRGLAQSYEQYF.